This record covers a single T cell receptor (beta chain). The data are from a study of blood T cell repertoires in COVID-19. Original handling: The authors estimated nucleated cell counts from reference gene primer amplification. Repertoires were generated with immunoSEQ multiplex PCR, while TCRdb's copy carries only in-frame clones and drops some. V, J and clone size reflect that table, while D and trimming were determined from the DNA. This sample has some 88,000 clones, with about 85% found just once. The CDR3 extends over 16 amino acids. Germline loops: CDR1 SGDLS, CDR2 YYNGEE. J gave up 3 bases and V 0 bases, and 4 bases lay outside the gene matches.

Sequenced input: peripheral blood. This chain links TRBV9 with TRBJ1-1, with 11 bases matching TRBD1. The TCR sequence derives from a woman aged 70 to 79 with acute or convalescent COVID-19. The CDR3 protein is CASSVGTGGRDTEAFF. DNA for the CDR3: TGTGCCAGCAGCGTAGGGACAGGGGGCAGGGACACTGAAGCTTTCTTT.